Following are 9 T cell receptor beta chains from one sample sequenced in a study of CD8 T cells in ankylosing spondylitis. These receptors have no known antigen. Findings of the study overall: Seemingly distinctive of ankylosing spondylitis blood was a TCR beta motif formed by eight highly homologous variants.

TCRdb analysed the 5' RACE reads with MiXCR anew, one entry per CDR3 protein. The table records around 770,000 distinct CDR3 sequences, around 19% of them present only once. The sequencing sample was made of blood, either unsorted or a sorted T cell fraction (not recorded which). These receptors all come from a male donor with ankylosing spondylitis.

The chain joins TRBV6-1 to TRBJ2-7, with a possible D match to TRBD1 (6 bases). The germline CDR1 and CDR2 sequences are MNHNS and SASEGT. The CDR3 loop spans 12 amino acids. The V gene lost 6 bases and the J gene lost 6 bases, with 12 bases spanning the gap. CDR3: CASRLQGSEQYF. Written as DNA, the CDR3 is TGTGCCAGCAGACTACAGGGAAGCGAGCAGTACTTC.

There are a few counts of this clonotype. The rearrangement uses TRBV6-1 and TRBJ2-2; D unclear. The CDR3 runs 17 residues. Germline V gene data show CDR1 as MNHNS and CDR2 as SASEGT. The germline V and J ends were trimmed by 5 bases and 1 base, with 17 bases remaining between them. CDR3 loop: CASSPRSLRGNTGELFF. CDR3 in DNA: TGTGCCAGCAGTCCGCGGTCCTTACGCGGGAACACCGGGGAGCTGTTTTTT.

The chain has TRBV7-8 and TRBJ2-7; TRBD1 matches 10 bases. Germline CDR1 is SGHVS and CDR2 is FQNEAQ. J gave up 2 bases and V 5 bases, and 9 bases lay outside the gene matches. The CDR3 has 16 amino acids. The CDR3, as DNA: TGTGCCAGCAGCCCCCGACAGGGGGCAGGCACCTACGAGCAGTACTTC. Translation: CASSPRQGAGTYEQYF.

J is TRBJ2-1 and V is TRBV2; D is uncertain. From germline, CDR1 is SNHLY and CDR2 FYNNEI. V was pared by 1 base and J by 5 bases, with 3 bases between. This CDR3 has 12 residues. The CDR3 loop is CASSEVDNEQFF. CDR3 sequence (DNA): TGTGCCAGCAGTGAAGTCGACAATGAGCAGTTCTTC.

CDR3 sequence (DNA): TGCGCCAGCAGCTTATTGACCTCTCCAGATACGCAGTATTTT. It translates to CASSLLTSPDTQYF. The rearrangement links TRBV5-1 to TRBJ2-3; no reliable D call. Germline V gives CDR1 SGHRS, CDR2 YFSETQ. CDR3 length: 14 residues. Trimming took off 2 bases at V and 4 bases at J, with 11 bases between the two ends.

The V call is TRBV6-1, the J call TRBJ1-1; no firm D call. The CDR3 length is 11 residues. Germline loops: CDR1 MNHNS, CDR2 SASEGT. The V and J ends lost 8 bases and 1 base respectively, with 5 bases between them. CDR3 nucleotide sequence: TGTGCCAGCGCTCGGAACACTGAAGCTTTCTTT. It yields the protein CASARNTEAFF.

This clonotype was detected ten times or more. The gene calls are TRBV9 and TRBJ2-1; perhaps TRBD2 as D (6 bases). CDR1 SGDLS and CDR2 YYNGEE come from the germline V gene. Between the trimmed V and J ends, which lost 3 bases and 6 bases, there was a span of 13 bases. The CDR3 sequence is 14 residues long. The CDR3 loop reads CASSAGGIGNEQFF. DNA for the CDR3: TGTGCCAGCAGCGCCGGAGGGATCGGCAATGAGCAGTTCTTC.

This clonotype occurred many times. V is TRBV12-3 or TRBV12-4 and J is TRBJ1-1, with TRBD1 as a possible D gene (6 bases). The V end was cut by 6 bases, the J end by 1 base, with 12 bases between. This CDR3 is built from 14 residues. CDR3 nucleotide sequence: TGTGCCAGCAGCCACGGGGGCACGAACACTGAAGCTTTCTTT. Its protein is CASSHGGTNTEAFF.

This clonotype was observed a handful of times. This sequence joins TRBV12-3 or TRBV12-4 and TRBJ2-1; D possibly uses TRBD1 or TRBD2 (5 bases each). This CDR3 is built from 15 residues. Trimming took off 3 bases at V and 3 bases at J, with 12 bases between the two ends. The CDR3 is CASSFGDPSYNEQFF. DNA of the CDR3: TGTGCCAGCAGTTTTGGGGACCCGAGCTACAATGAGCAGTTCTTC.